These 22 T cell receptor beta chains came from one sample sequenced in a study of OX40 agonist ivuxolimab in advanced cancers. The method was immunoSEQ multiplex PCR; TCRdb's version includes in-frame clones alone and lacks a portion of them. The repertoire includes 85,000 to 95,000 clones, roughly nine tenths of them detected once, and roughly 0.33% sits in the top ten. This material consisted of CD4+ or CD8+ T cells sorted from blood, taken in a trial of the OX40 agonist ivuxolimab. The receptor source for this set is an adult with an advanced solid tumor such as melanoma, head and neck, liver or kidney cancer.

The gene calls are TRBV7-6 and TRBJ2-2, with D possibly matching TRBD2 (6 bases). CDR3 length: 17 residues. CDR1 is SGHVS, CDR2 FNYEAQ, per germline. V lost 1 base and J 1 base, leaving 13 bases between the germline ends. The CDR3 sequence: CASSLEAGGRNTGELFF. The DNA of the CDR3 is TGTGCCAGCAGCTTAGAGGCCGGGGGAAGGAACACCGGGGAGCTGTTTTTT.

The chain carries TRBV27 and TRBJ2-1; D gene unclear. Germline values: CDR1 MNHEY, CDR2 SMNVEV (reference sequence). The CDR3 extends over 17 amino acids. The V end lost 2 bases, the J end lost 4 bases, and 18 bases lay between the germline ends. The CDR3: CASSLVFGSSDYNEQFF. Here the CDR3 DNA reads TGTGCCAGCAGTTTAGTTTTCGGGTCCTCTGATTACAATGAGCAGTTCTTC.

The chain's CDR3 is CASSSSYGYNEQFF. In nucleotides, the CDR3 is TGTGCCAGCAGCTCCTCATACGGGTACAATGAGCAGTTCTTC. The chain combines TRBV5-4 with TRBJ2-1; D remains unclear. V lost 3 bases, J lost 4 bases, and 11 bases lay in between. The germline gives CDR1 SGHNT, CDR2 YYREEE (reference sequence). There are 14 residues in the CDR3.

This sequence joins TRBV18 and TRBJ1-3; D possibly corresponds to TRBD1 (5 bases). This CDR3 spans 15 amino acids. Per the germline V gene, CDR1 is KGHSH and CDR2 is LQKENI. V shed 6 bases and J shed 1 base, with 13 bases lying between them. CDR3: CASSSGGASGNTIYF. CDR3 DNA: TGTGCCAGCTCGTCAGGCGGGGCATCTGGAAACACCATATATTTT.

This chain links TRBV5-1 with TRBJ2-1, with 9 bases matching TRBD1. Trimming cost V 0 bases and J 9 bases; bases outside gene matches: 4. CDR1 SGHRS and CDR2 YFSETQ come from the germline V gene. This CDR3 contains 14 residues. In DNA, the CDR3 is TGCGCCAGCAGCTTGGGCGGGACAGGGAGTGAGCAGTTCTTC. Its protein is CASSLGGTGSEQFF.

CDR3 sequence reads: CASSLGSMGNTEAFF. DNA of the CDR3: TGTGCCAGCAGCTTAGGTAGTATGGGGAACACTGAAGCTTTCTTT. V is TRBV7-9 and J is TRBJ1-1, with D unresolved. From germline, CDR1 is SEHNR and CDR2 FQNEAQ (reference sequence). The V end lost 1 base, the J end lost 1 base, and 10 bases lay between the germline ends. This CDR3 comprises 15 residues.

The V gene is TRBV27, the J gene TRBJ2-7, with D tentatively TRBD1 (6 bases). Germline CDR1 is MNHEY and CDR2 is SMNVEV (reference sequence). This CDR3 region has 13 residues. V shed 2 bases and J shed 6 bases, with 11 bases lying between them. CDR3 bases: TGTGCCAGCAGTTTAGGAGAAGGGGGCGAGCAGTACTTC. Its protein product is CASSLGEGGEQYF.

This clone appeared a single time. V gene TRBV11-2 combines with J gene TRBJ1-5; no firm D call. The CDR3 has 15 amino acids. V was clipped by 1 base and J by 2 bases, with 9 bases between them. Germline V gene sequence: CDR1 SGHAT, CDR2 FQNNGV. CDR3 amino acids: CASSLGSLGNQPQHF. The CDR3 DNA is TGTGCCAGCAGCTTAGGCTCGTTGGGCAATCAGCCCCAGCATTTT.

The V call is TRBV15, the J call TRBJ2-1, with TRBD2 matching over 9 bases. Germline V gene data show CDR1 as LNHNV and CDR2 as YYDKDF (reference sequence). The CDR3 runs to 19 residues. With 1 base clipped from V and 0 bases from J, the junction kept 10 bases outside the gene matches. CDR3 region: CATSRGRGGRLLSYNEQFF. CDR3 nucleotides: TGTGCCACCAGCAGAGGGCGGGGGGGCCGCTTACTCTCCTACAATGAGCAGTTCTTC.

The rearrangement uses TRBV2 and TRBJ2-3, with 7 bases lining up with TRBD1. CDR3 length: 16 residues. Trimming cost V 5 bases and J 2 bases; bases outside gene matches: 10. Germline V gene lookup returns CDR1 SNHLY and CDR2 FYNNEI. CDR3 amino acids: CASSPDRAISTDTQYF. Here the CDR3 DNA reads TGTGCCAGCAGTCCCGACAGGGCGATCTCCACAGATACGCAGTATTTT.

The chain joins TRBV12-5 to TRBJ2-3; D is unclear. This CDR3 spans 12 amino acids. Germline assignment: CDR1 LGHNT and CDR2 FRNRAP. Deletions cut 7 bases from V and 0 bases from J, with 5 bases between. The CDR3 is CASAISTDTQYF. CDR3 in DNA: TGTGCTAGTGCCATAAGCACAGATACGCAGTATTTT.

The chain couples TRBV5-4 to TRBJ2-3, with D perhaps matching TRBD2 (5 bases). CDR1 is SGHNT and CDR2 is YYREEE in the germline V gene (reference sequence). This CDR3 is built from 16 residues. Trimming took 5 bases from V and 6 from J, leaving 22 bases between them. The CDR3 DNA sequence: TGTGCCAGCAGTCAAAGGGCCGTCCGAGGGCTCGATACGCAGTATTTT. It is translated as CASSQRAVRGLDTQYF.

This chain joins TRBV6-1 and TRBJ2-7; no clear D gene. The V and J ends lost 3 bases and 0 bases respectively, with 12 bases between them. Germline V gene lookup returns CDR1 MNHNS and CDR2 SASEGT. This CDR3 has 15 amino acids. The CDR3 DNA reads TGTGCCAGCAGTGAGGTCAGTGGGGACTCCTACGAGCAGTACTTC. Protein product: CASSEVSGDSYEQYF.

The rearrangement links TRBV6-1 to TRBJ1-5; D unclear. Trimming removed 0 bases at V and 2 bases at J, with 8 bases between. There are 15 residues in the CDR3. Germline CDR1 reads MNHNS; CDR2 reads SASEGT. The CDR3 region is CASSEAGIGNQPQHF. The DNA of the CDR3 is TGTGCCAGCAGTGAAGCGGGCATAGGCAATCAGCCCCAGCATTTT.

The rearrangement joins TRBV27 to TRBJ2-3; no reliable D call. CDR3 size: 13 residues. The germline gives CDR1 MNHEY, CDR2 SMNVEV (reference sequence). Trimming cost V 2 bases and J 1 base, with 4 bases left between them. The DNA of the CDR3 is TGTGCCAGCAGTTTAGGTGGCACAGATACGCAGTATTTT. Translated: CASSLGGTDTQYF.

The chain is built from TRBV6-5 and TRBJ2-5; maybe TRBD1 (5 bases). Germline CDR1 MNHEY, CDR2 SVGAGI. Trimming took 0 bases from V and 4 from J, leaving 12 bases between them. The CDR3 spans 15 residues. The DNA of the CDR3 is TGTGCCAGCAGTTACTCGAGCCAGGGCGGAGAGACCCAGTACTTC. Residues: CASSYSSQGGETQYF.

The chain combines TRBV25-1 with TRBJ1-4; D ambiguous. The CDR3 extends over 13 amino acids. CDR1 is MGHDK, CDR2 SYGVNS, per germline. Trimming took off 4 bases at V and 3 bases at J, with 6 bases between the two ends. This CDR3 reads CASSGTPNEKLFF. The DNA of the CDR3 is TGTGCCAGCAGTGGAACCCCTAATGAAAAACTGTTTTTT.

This chain joins TRBV6-5 and TRBJ2-1; D call uncertain. V was pared by 5 bases and J by 5 bases, with 10 bases between. The CDR3 spans 13 residues. CDR1 and CDR2 from the germline V gene are MNHEY and SVGAGI. The chain's CDR3 is CASSTPWDNEQFF. Written as DNA, the CDR3 is TGTGCCAGCAGTACCCCTTGGGACAATGAGCAGTTCTTC.

The V gene is TRBV27, the J gene TRBJ2-1; D perhaps matches TRBD2 (6 bases). The CDR3 totals 13 residues. CDR1 and CDR2 from the germline V gene are MNHEY and SMNVEV (reference sequence). V lost 5 bases, J lost 9 bases, and 14 bases lay in between. CDR3 region: CASSRSGVGEQFF. CDR3 bases: TGTGCCAGCAGTCGGTCGGGAGTGGGTGAGCAGTTCTTC.

In DNA form, the CDR3 reads TGTGCCTGGAGTGTAGATGAAACGGGGGCCTTACTCTATGGCTACACCTTC. It specifies CAWSVDETGALLYGYTF. The rearrangement links TRBV30 to TRBJ1-2; TRBD1 is a possible D gene (6 bases). The CDR3 runs 17 residues. V lost 0 bases, J lost 4 bases, and 21 bases lay in between. Germline values: CDR1 GTSNPN, CDR2 SVGIG (reference sequence). The whole variable domain, filled in from reference TRBV30 and TRBJ1-2, reads SQTIHQWPATLVQPVGSPLSLECTVEGTSNPNLYWYRQAAGRGLQLLFYSVGIGQISSEVPQNLSASRPQDRQFILSSKKLLLSDSGFYLCAWSVDETGALLYGYTFGSGTRLTVV.

This clone was seen only a few times. The gene calls are TRBV28 and TRBJ1-5; TRBD1 is a possible D gene (5 bases). The germline CDR1 and CDR2 sequences are MDHEN and SYDVKM. Trimming shortened V by 10 bases and J by 7 bases, and 20 bases separated the two germline ends. The CDR3 is 14 amino acids. In DNA form, the CDR3 reads TGTGCCACCGCCGGGGGAGGCGGATGGCAGCCCCAGCATTTT. It specifies CATAGGGGWQPQHF.

The chain links TRBV7-9 to TRBJ2-7, with D tentatively TRBD1 (6 bases). Germline CDR1 SEHNR, CDR2 FQNEAQ (reference sequence). Trimming left V 4 bases short and J 6 bases short, with 10 bases between. CDR3 length equals 12 residues. The CDR3 DNA follows: TGTGCCAGCAGCTCCCTAGGGGGCGAGCAGTACTTC. This sequence encodes CASSSLGGEQYF.